These 23 T cell receptor beta chains originate from one sample sequenced in a study of T cells in localized non-small cell lung cancer. Profiled with immunoSEQ multiplex PCR; TCRdb holds only in-frame clones, not every one. The table records some 25,000 clones, under 95% of them present only once. The specimen comprised peripheral blood, sampled before any cancer treatment. The receptors here all came from a man aged 40 to 70 with stage III squamous cell lung carcinoma.

This clone was seen just once. The CDR3 DNA reads TGTGCCAGCAGGCCATCCGGACGGCGAACCTACGAGCAGTACTTC. Its translation: CASRPSGRRTYEQYF. J is TRBJ2-7 and V is TRBV28; D remains ambiguous. The CDR3 loop spans 15 amino acids. Germline CDR1 MDHEN, CDR2 SYDVKM. Trimming took off 6 bases at V and 2 bases at J, with 17 bases between the two ends.

The chain carries TRBV4-3 and TRBJ1-4, with D unclear. Germline lookup yields CDR1 LGHNA and CDR2 YSLEER. The CDR3 totals 14 residues. V was pared by 2 bases and J by 4 bases, with 8 bases between. CDR3 bases: TGCGCCAGCAGCCAACGAGGGCTTAATGAAAAACTGTTTTTT. Protein sequence: CASSQRGLNEKLFF.

The V gene is TRBV10-3, the J gene TRBJ1-2; 7 positions agree with TRBD1. The length of the CDR3 is 13 residues. Unmatched junction bases numbered 9, after V lost 11 bases and J lost 3 bases. CDR1 and CDR2 (germline): ENHRY, SYGVKD. CDR3: CASRQGGDYGYTF. CDR3 bases: TGTGCCTCCAGACAGGGAGGAGACTATGGCTACACCTTC.

The chain recombines TRBV28 with TRBJ1-2; the D is unclear. Between the trimmed V and J ends, which lost 6 bases and 5 bases, there was a span of 16 bases. This CDR3 has 14 amino acids. Germline CDR1 MDHEN, CDR2 SYDVKM. CDR3 in amino acids: CASRFKSHRYGYTF. DNA for the CDR3: TGTGCCAGCAGGTTCAAGTCCCACCGGTATGGCTACACCTTC.

This sequence joins TRBV5-1 and TRBJ2-1; D unclear. Germline V gene lookup returns CDR1 SGHRS and CDR2 YFSETQ. The germline V and J ends were trimmed by 0 bases and 10 bases, with 11 bases remaining between them. The CDR3 sequence is 13 residues long. CDR3 region: CASSLDFHGEQFF. In DNA, the CDR3 is TGCGCCAGCAGCTTGGATTTCCATGGGGAGCAGTTCTTC.

J is TRBJ1-1 and V is TRBV19, with a weak D call TRBD1 (6 bases). This CDR3 has 15 residues. V lost 6 bases, J lost 7 bases, and 21 bases lay in between. Looked up from germline, CDR1 is LNHDA and CDR2 is SQIVND (reference sequence). The CDR3 DNA sequence: TGTGCCAGTAGCGGGAAGGTGCAGGGGAGGATTGAAGCTTTCTTT. This encodes CASSGKVQGRIEAFF. The variable domain in full, completed from reference TRBV19 and TRBJ1-1, reads DGGITQSPKYLFRKEGQNVTLSCEQNLNHDAMYWYRQDPGQGLRLIYYSQIVNDFQKGDIAEGYSVSREKKESFPLTVTSAQKNPTAFYLCASSGKVQGRIEAFFGQGTRLTVV.

The chain employs TRBV7-2 and TRBJ1-3; TRBD1 matches 8 bases. V shed 5 bases and J 1 base; nucleotides not matched to a gene: 1. Per germline, CDR1 SGHTA and CDR2 FQGNSA. The CDR3 is made up of 14 amino acids. The CDR3 loop is CASSGQGSGNTIYF. CDR3 in DNA: TGTGCCAGCAGCGGACAGGGTTCTGGAAACACCATATATTTT.

This clone was seen a handful of times. Other nucleotide sequences in the sample specify the same CDR3. V is TRBV2 and J is TRBJ1-4, with D possibly matching TRBD1 (6 bases). From germline, CDR1 is SNHLY and CDR2 FYNNEI. CDR3 length: 14 residues. V was cut by 8 bases and J by 6 bases, with 16 bases left in between. The CDR3 DNA reads TGTGCCAGCCGAAACAGGGTTGGGGATGAAAAACTGTTTTTT. Its translation: CASRNRVGDEKLFF.

The chain recombines TRBV7-2 with TRBJ2-1; TRBD2 aligns across 8 bases. The CDR3 loop spans 15 amino acids. Trimming cost V 5 bases and J 2 bases; bases outside gene matches: 5. Germline loops: CDR1 SGHTA, CDR2 FQGNSA. The CDR3 DNA reads TGTGCCAGCAGCCGCGGGGGGCCGGCCTACAATGAGCAGTTCTTC. Protein sequence: CASSRGGPAYNEQFF. The complete variable domain, with remaining parts taken from reference TRBV7-2 and TRBJ2-1, reads GAGVSQSPSNKVTEKGKDVELRCDPISGHTALYWYRQSLGQGLEFLIYFQGNSAPDKSGLPSDRFSAERTGGSVSTLTIQRTQQEDSAVYLCASSRGGPAYNEQFFGPGTRLTVL.

The V and J genes are TRBV30 and TRBJ1-5; D remains unclear. This CDR3 has 14 residues. CDR1 and CDR2 from the germline V gene are GTSNPN and SVGIG (reference sequence). Trimming removed 2 bases at V and 2 bases at J, with 10 bases between. As DNA, the CDR3 is TGTGCCTGGAGTTTTCTTGGCGGCAATCAGCCCCAGCATTTT. It yields the protein CAWSFLGGNQPQHF.

The chain combines TRBV28 with TRBJ2-3, with 15 nucleotides matching TRBD2. The CDR3 extends over 16 amino acids. Germline V gives CDR1 MDHEN, CDR2 SYDVKM. V was pared by 1 base and J by 6 bases, with 2 bases of the junction left unmatched. The CDR3 DNA sequence: TGTGCCAGCAGTTTATTGGGGACTAGCGGGGGGGATACGCAGTATTTT. It encodes CASSLLGTSGGDTQYF.

V and J are TRBV11-3 and TRBJ2-3; D is possibly TRBD1 (6 bases). Trimming left V 5 bases short and J 6 bases short, with 9 bases between. The germline CDR1 and CDR2 sequences are SGHNT and YENEEA. The CDR3 length is 12 residues. This CDR3 is CASSAQGDTQYF. The CDR3 DNA sequence: TGTGCCAGCAGCGCCCAGGGGGATACGCAGTATTTT.

The chain joins TRBV5-6 to TRBJ2-7; D ambiguous. V lost 1 base and J 4 bases, leaving 12 bases between the germline ends. CDR1 is SGHDT, CDR2 YYEEEE, per germline. This CDR3 comprises 14 residues. CDR3 sequence reads: CASSLRFSKYEQYF. The CDR3 DNA follows: TGTGCCAGCAGCTTGAGGTTTAGCAAGTACGAGCAGTACTTC.

This chain links TRBV28 with TRBJ1-5, with a possible D match to TRBD1 (5 bases). The CDR3 runs 15 residues. Deletions cut 3 bases from V and 6 bases from J, with 15 bases between. Germline V gene data show CDR1 as MDHEN and CDR2 as SYDVKM. Here the CDR3 DNA reads TGTGCCAGCAGTTTGGGGGGGATGGGTGTTCAGCCCCAGCATTTT. It codes for CASSLGGMGVQPQHF.

CDR3 region: CASSATGTGTYEQYF. The CDR3 nucleotides read TGTGCCAGCAGTGCCACCGGGACAGGCACTTACGAGCAGTACTTC. This chain uses TRBV6-4 with TRBJ2-7; 8 bases agree with TRBD1. The germline V gene has CDR1 MRHNA and CDR2 SNTAGT. The J segment lost 4 bases and the V segment lost 4 bases, leaving 9 bases of the junction unmatched. The CDR3 is made up of 15 amino acids.

The rearrangement uses TRBV28 and TRBJ1-5, with 7 nucleotides matching TRBD1. CDR1 and CDR2 (germline): MDHEN, SYDVKM. There are 17 residues in the CDR3. V dropped 2 bases and J dropped 2; count of bases not matched to a gene: 9. CDR3 region: CASSLIPGGAGNQPQHF. The CDR3 nucleotides are TGTGCCAGCAGTTTAATCCCAGGGGGGGCAGGCAATCAGCCCCAGCATTTT. The variable domain in full, with the rest retrieved from reference TRBV28 and TRBJ1-5, is DVKVTQSSRYLVKRTGEKVFLECVQDMDHENMFWYRQDPGLGLRLIYFSYDVKMKEKGDIPEGYSVSREKKERFSLILESASTNQTSMYLCASSLIPGGAGNQPQHFGDGTRLSIL.

This sequence joins TRBV5-4 and TRBJ2-1, with D perhaps given as TRBD1 or TRBD2 (5 bases each). Trimming left V 4 bases short and J 10 bases short, with 12 bases between. Per germline, CDR1 SGHNT and CDR2 YYREEE (reference sequence). The CDR3 is 12 amino acids. The CDR3 sequence is CASSPGRREQFF. The CDR3 nucleotides read TGTGCCAGCAGCCCGGGACGGAGAGAGCAGTTCTTC.

V is TRBV18 and J is TRBJ1-5; possible D gene TRBD1, 5 bases. The V end was cut by 3 bases, the J end by 4 bases, with 16 bases between. The CDR3 runs to 16 residues. Germline CDR1 and CDR2: KGHSH and LQKENI. As DNA, the CDR3 is TGTGCCAGCTCACCGGGGACGGCTATAGGGAATCAGCCCCAGCATTTT. Translation: CASSPGTAIGNQPQHF.

This CDR3 reads CASSYLVGSYNSPLHF. The DNA of the CDR3 is TGTGCCAGCAGTTACCTGGTTGGCTCCTATAATTCACCCCTCCACTTT. The chain employs TRBV6-6 and TRBJ1-6; D uncertain. V lost 2 bases, J lost 0 bases, and 8 bases lay in between. CDR1 MNHNY and CDR2 SVGAGI come from the germline V gene (reference sequence). This CDR3 has 16 amino acids.

This clone is a singleton in its sample. This rearrangement joins TRBV28 to TRBJ2-7, with D possibly TRBD1 on 5 matching bases. V lost 2 bases and J lost 6, with 8 bases in between. CDR3 length: 12 amino acids. Germline CDR1 is MDHEN and CDR2 is SYDVKM. CDR3 amino acids: CASSLQGREQYF. As DNA, the CDR3 is TGTGCCAGCAGTTTACAGGGCCGCGAGCAGTACTTC.

The CDR3 protein is CASSQDVHKPIEAFF. The DNA of the CDR3 is TGCGCCAGCAGCCAAGATGTTCATAAGCCCATTGAAGCTTTCTTT. The chain links TRBV4-3 to TRBJ1-1, with D unresolved. The CDR3 spans 15 residues. The germline V and J ends were trimmed by 0 bases and 7 bases, with 15 bases remaining between them. CDR1 is LGHNA and CDR2 is YSLEER in the germline V gene.

The chain links TRBV5-4 to TRBJ2-4, with D uncertain. V was clipped by 2 bases and J by 8 bases, with 8 bases between them. Per the germline V gene, CDR1 is SGHNT and CDR2 is YYREEE (reference sequence). The CDR3 sequence is 12 residues long. In nucleotides, the CDR3 is TGTGCCAGCAGCTTCTATGGGGACATTCAGTACTTC. This sequence encodes CASSFYGDIQYF.

This clone was seen only once. The chain has TRBV4-3 and TRBJ1-6; the match to TRBD1 covers 7 bases. CDR3 length: 15 amino acids. Germline lookup yields CDR1 LGHNA and CDR2 YSLEER. V lost 5 bases and J lost 7; bases outside the gene matches: 8. The CDR3 bases are TGCGCCAGCAGCGAGGGGGCAGCCATAAATTCACCCCTCCACTTT. Protein: CASSEGAAINSPLHF.